These 13 T cell receptor beta chains were all obtained from the same sample, sequenced in a study of blood T cells in healthy people across ages. A second about 7 to 12 cycle PCR used barcoded and J-beta primers. TCRdb re-analysed the 5' RACE reads in MiXCR, keeping a single row per CDR3 protein. The table records about 780,000 distinct CDR3 sequences, more than 25% of them present only once. Another study also made use of these data, one on T cells of mothers and their children.

Sequenced sample: blood. The receptors stem from a boy under 18 in good health.

The CDR3 DNA sequence: TGTGCCACCAGCAGAGGTTGGGAAAAACTGTTTTTT. Translating gives CATSRGWEKLFF. The chain carries TRBV15 and TRBJ1-4, with D hard to call. CDR3 length: 12 amino acids. V was shortened by 1 base and J by 8 bases, with 5 bases between the two germline ends. Germline V gene sequence: CDR1 LNHNV, CDR2 YYDKDF (reference sequence).

This clonotype was counted between two and nine times. J is TRBJ2-5 and V is TRBV5-1, with 7 bases matching TRBD2. The CDR3 length is 17 residues. V gave up 4 bases and J gave up 0 bases; unmatched junction bases: 12. Germline V gene sequence: CDR1 SGHRS, CDR2 YFSETQ. The CDR3 here is CASSALGRGAYQETQYF. As DNA, the CDR3 is TGCGCCAGCAGCGCCCTGGGGAGGGGAGCCTACCAAGAGACCCAGTACTTC. Complete variable domain (other parts from reference TRBV5-1 and TRBJ2-5): KAGVTQTPRYLIKTRGQQVTLSCSPISGHRSVSWYQQTPGQGLQFLFEYFSETQRNKGNFPGRFSGRQFSNSRSEMNVSTLELGDSALYLCASSALGRGAYQETQYFGPGTRLLVL.

V usage is TRBV18 and J usage is TRBJ1-2; D not certain. CDR1 and CDR2 from the germline V gene are KGHSH and LQKENI. The CDR3 spans 13 residues. With 2 bases removed from V and 3 bases from J, the gap between germline ends came to 7 bases. CDR3 bases: TGTGCCAGCTCACCAAGCCCTTACTATGGCTACACCTTC. Amino acid sequence: CASSPSPYYGYTF.

In the case of this clonotype: At one of its ends the junction is not consistent with the germline gene, which may arise from a read error. The chain uses TRBV29-1 and TRBJ2-7, with D perhaps given as TRBD1 or TRBD2 (6 bases each). This CDR3 has 15 amino acids. CDR1 is SQVTM, CDR2 ANQGSEA, per germline. The CDR3 DNA sequence: TGCAGCGTTGAAGATGAAGGGTGGGGGGCCAATGAGCAGTCCTTC. The encoded protein is CSVEDEGWGANEQSF.

The genes are TRBV9 and TRBJ1-4, with a possible D match to TRBD1 (5 bases). The CDR3 has 17 residues. The germline V and J ends were trimmed by 3 bases and 5 bases, with 20 bases remaining between them. Germline V gene lookup returns CDR1 SGDLS and CDR2 YYNGEE. The CDR3 loop reads CASSEPPGRKLNEKLFF. Written as DNA, the CDR3 is TGTGCCAGCAGCGAACCTCCGGGACGGAAATTAAATGAAAAACTGTTTTTT.

The gene calls are TRBV5-1 and TRBJ2-7; D uncertain. The CDR3 has 15 residues. Trimming took off 2 bases at V and 4 bases at J, with 16 bases between the two ends. Germline V gives CDR1 SGHRS, CDR2 YFSETQ. The CDR3 reads CASSLALDAQYEQYF. CDR3 sequence (DNA): TGCGCCAGCAGCTTAGCTTTGGACGCCCAATACGAGCAGTACTTC.

In its sample, this clonotype was seen a few times. V gene TRBV20-1 combines with J gene TRBJ2-1, with TRBD2 matching 7 bases. In germline, CDR1 is DFQATT, CDR2 SNEGSKA (reference sequence). V was pared by 0 bases and J by 5 bases, with 10 bases of the junction left unmatched. The CDR3 is made up of 16 amino acids. The CDR3 loop reads CSARDLRLAAHNEQFF. CDR3 bases: TGCAGTGCTAGAGATCTAAGACTAGCTGCACACAATGAGCAGTTCTTC.

This clonotype appeared a few times. The rearrangement links TRBV27 to TRBJ2-7; perhaps TRBD1 as D (6 bases). CDR3 length equals 15 residues. From germline, CDR1 is MNHEY and CDR2 SMNVEV (reference sequence). V dropped 4 bases and J dropped 3 bases, with 16 bases sitting between them. Here the CDR3 DNA reads TGTGCCAGCAGTTACAGGGTCGGGTGGAACTACGAGCAGTACTTC. Translation: CASSYRVGWNYEQYF.

This clonotype was recorded a few times. The V call is TRBV11-1, the J call TRBJ2-1; D is unresolved. The CDR3 runs 14 residues. CDR1 and CDR2 (germline): SGHAT, FQDESV (reference sequence). Trimming took 5 bases from V and 3 from J, leaving 11 bases between them. CDR3 region: CASSTREVYNEQFF. The DNA of the CDR3 is TGTGCCAGCAGCACCCGTGAGGTCTACAATGAGCAGTTCTTC.

The rearrangement joins TRBV5-1 to TRBJ2-7; possibly TRBD1 for D (6 bases). The CDR3 runs 15 residues. Trimming removed 4 bases from V and 2 bases from J, with 16 bases in between. Germline loops: CDR1 SGHRS, CDR2 YFSETQ. The CDR3 region has the DNA TGCGCCAGCAGCCCGGACAGTCCGGGACCCTACGAGCAGTACTTC. Amino acids: CASSPDSPGPYEQYF.

V gene TRBV27 combines with J gene TRBJ2-5; TRBD2 agrees at 13 bases. In germline, CDR1 is MNHEY, CDR2 SMNVEV (reference sequence). The CDR3 is 15 amino acids. Germline trimming cut 5 bases from V and 4 bases from J; bases unmatched to any gene: 4. CDR3 region: CASSPGLAGTETQYF. As DNA, the CDR3 is TGTGCCAGCAGTCCGGGACTAGCGGGAACAGAGACCCAGTACTTC.

This chain links TRBV6-5 with TRBJ2-7, with 13 bases lining up with TRBD2. The germline gives CDR1 MNHEY, CDR2 SVGAGI. Unmatched junction bases numbered 8, after V lost 5 bases and J lost 7 bases. This CDR3 is built from 15 residues. CDR3 bases: TGTGCCAGCAGTCCGGGAACTAGCGGGGGGGGTGAGCAGTACTTC. Amino acids: CASSPGTSGGGEQYF.

For this clonotype: It is likely a read error, because the conserved phenylalanine at the end of the CDR3 is missing. The chain employs TRBV20-1 and TRBJ2-3; 8 positions agree with TRBD1. The germline CDR1 and CDR2 sequences are DFQATT and SNEGSKA (reference sequence). V lost 1 base, J lost 5 bases, and 2 bases stayed unmatched. The CDR3 contains 13 residues. CDR3 sequence reads: CSARGTGIDTQYL. Written as DNA, the CDR3 is TGCAGTGCTAGAGGGACAGGGATAGATACGCAGTATCTT.